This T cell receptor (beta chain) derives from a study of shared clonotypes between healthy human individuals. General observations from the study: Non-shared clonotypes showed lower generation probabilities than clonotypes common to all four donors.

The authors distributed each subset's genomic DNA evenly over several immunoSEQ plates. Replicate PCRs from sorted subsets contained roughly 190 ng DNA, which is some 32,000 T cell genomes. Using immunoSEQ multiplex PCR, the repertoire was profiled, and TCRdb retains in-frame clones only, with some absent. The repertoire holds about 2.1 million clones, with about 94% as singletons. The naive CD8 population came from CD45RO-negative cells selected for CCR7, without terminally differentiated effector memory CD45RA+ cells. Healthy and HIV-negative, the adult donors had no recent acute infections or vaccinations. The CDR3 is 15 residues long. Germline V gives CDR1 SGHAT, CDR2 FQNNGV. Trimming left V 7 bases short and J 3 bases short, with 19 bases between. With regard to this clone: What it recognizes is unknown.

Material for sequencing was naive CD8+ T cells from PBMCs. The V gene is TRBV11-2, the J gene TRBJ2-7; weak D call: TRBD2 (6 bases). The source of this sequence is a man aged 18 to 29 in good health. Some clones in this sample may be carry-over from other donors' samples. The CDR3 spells CASTMGTGRLYEQYF. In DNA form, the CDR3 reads TGTGCCAGCACCATGGGGACTGGACGACTCTACGAGCAGTACTTC.